What follows are 30 T cell receptor beta chains derived from one specimen sequenced in a study of radiotherapy plus CTLA-4 blockade in lung cancer. Clones were read by immunoSEQ multiplex PCR, and TCRdb kept only the in-frame ones, dropping some. The sample lists more than 95,000 clones, 65% to 85% occurring once. Sample: peripheral blood, taken from a patient treated with radiotherapy plus ipilimumab. These receptors were taken from a human donor with non-small cell lung cancer who had a partial response to radiotherapy plus ipilimumab. Some clones in this sample may be carry-over from other donors' samples.

This clone was seen only once. V usage is TRBV6-1 and J usage is TRBJ1-2; no firm D call. CDR3 length equals 11 residues. V was clipped by 2 bases and J by 8 bases, with 6 bases between them. Germline CDR1 and CDR2: MNHNS and SASEGT. CDR3 DNA sequence: TGTGCCAGCAGTGAATCGGAGGGCTACACCTTC. This gives the protein CASSESEGYTF.

A few counts support this clone. The gene calls are TRBV2 and TRBJ1-1; D not certain. Trimming stripped 2 bases from V and 3 bases from J, with 4 bases between. The length of the CDR3 is 12 residues. Germline-derived CDR1 and CDR2 are SNHLY and FYNNEI. The CDR3 region is CASSERDTEAFF. In DNA form, the CDR3 reads TGTGCCAGCAGTGAACGGGACACTGAAGCTTTCTTT.

The rearrangement uses TRBV5-6 and TRBJ1-1; D gene uncertain. The CDR3 extends over 12 amino acids. Germline CDR1 is SGHDT and CDR2 is YYEEEE. Trimming removed 3 bases at V and 0 bases at J, with 3 bases between. DNA of the CDR3: TGTGCCAGCAGCTATATGAACACTGAAGCTTTCTTT. Translation gives CASSYMNTEAFF. The whole variable domain, remainder taken from reference TRBV5-6 and TRBJ1-1, is DAGVTQSPTHLIKTRGQQVTLRCSPKSGHDTVSWYQQALGQGPQFIFQYYEEEERQRGNFPDRFSGHQFPNYSSELNVNALLLGDSALYLCASSYMNTEAFFGQGTRLTVV.

V and J are TRBV6-1 and TRBJ1-4; tentatively, D is TRBD1 (5 bases). V lost 3 bases and J lost 3, with 11 bases in between. The CDR3 is made up of 15 amino acids. CDR1 is MNHNS and CDR2 is SASEGT in the germline V gene. DNA of the CDR3: TGTGCCAGCAGTGATCAGGGTCGGGCTAATGAAAAACTGTTTTTT. Its protein is CASSDQGRANEKLFF.

This rearrangement joins TRBV18 to TRBJ2-3, with TRBD1 matching 7 bases. Looked up from germline, CDR1 is KGHSH and CDR2 is LQKENI. V trimming: 2 bases; J trimming: 4 bases; junction bases outside the gene matches: 3. The CDR3 extends over 14 amino acids. This CDR3 is CASSPRGQSDTQYF. The CDR3 DNA is TGTGCCAGCTCACCAAGGGGGCAGTCAGATACGCAGTATTTT.

The rearrangement links TRBV28 to TRBJ2-7; D unclear. The CDR3 is made up of 14 amino acids. V lost 1 base and J 2 bases, leaving 9 bases between the germline ends. CDR1 is MDHEN, CDR2 SYDVKM, per germline. The CDR3 loop reads CASSLSRVPYEQYF. The CDR3 nucleotides read TGTGCCAGCAGTTTATCACGGGTACCCTACGAGCAGTACTTC.

In this sample, this clone turned up a few times. The chain joins TRBV5-1 to TRBJ1-5, with a possible D match to TRBD1 (5 bases). The germline V gene has CDR1 SGHRS and CDR2 YFSETQ. The V end was cut by 1 base, the J end by 7 bases, with 12 bases between. The CDR3 has 14 amino acids. CDR3 protein: CASSLISGGQPQHF. The CDR3 bases are TGCGCCAGCAGCTTGATCTCCGGGGGACAGCCCCAGCATTTT.

CDR3 sequence: CASSSHGTANTEAFF. As DNA, the CDR3 is TGTGCCAGCAGCTCACACGGGACAGCGAACACTGAAGCTTTCTTT. The chain employs TRBV11-3 and TRBJ1-1; 7 nucleotides line up with TRBD1. From germline, CDR1 is SGHNT and CDR2 YENEEA. With V trimmed by 4 bases and J by 1 base, 6 bases remained unmatched. The CDR3 is 15 amino acids.

V is TRBV6-1 and J is TRBJ2-1; 12 bases match TRBD2. The V and J ends lost 0 bases and 6 bases, in that order; junction bases with no gene match: 3. This CDR3 contains 16 residues. Germline V gene lookup returns CDR1 MNHNS and CDR2 SASEGT. DNA of the CDR3: TGTGCCAGCAGTGAAGCGACTAGCGGGAGAGGCAATGAGCAGTTCTTC. Residues: CASSEATSGRGNEQFF.

The CDR3 DNA reads TGCGCCAGCAGCCAAGATCTGAGCTTGGGACTGCACTTGAGTGGAAACACCATATATTTT. It is translated as CASSQDLSLGLHLSGNTIYF. The rearrangement joins TRBV4-3 to TRBJ1-3; perhaps TRBD1 as D (5 bases). V dropped 0 bases and J dropped 3 bases, with 24 bases sitting between them. The CDR3 runs to 20 residues. Germline V gene sequence: CDR1 LGHNA, CDR2 YSLEER.

In nucleotides, the CDR3 is TGTGCCAGCAGCTTGGGTTTGATAGCCGGGGACTACAATGAGCAGTTCTTC. It encodes CASSLGLIAGDYNEQFF. The chain employs TRBV5-8 and TRBJ2-1; D perhaps matches TRBD2 (5 bases). In germline, CDR1 is SGHTS, CDR2 YDEGEE. The CDR3 totals 17 residues. V lost 0 bases to trimming and J lost 3 bases, with 16 bases between them. The full variable domain, with the rest looked up from reference TRBV5-8 and TRBJ2-1, is EAGVTQSPTHLIKTRGQQATLRCSPISGHTSVYWYQQALGLGLQFLLWYDEGEERNRGNFPPRFSGRQFPNYSSELNVNALELEDSALYLCASSLGLIAGDYNEQFFGPGTRLTVL.

The chain joins TRBV11-3 to TRBJ2-4; TRBD2 aligns across 8 bases. Germline lookup yields CDR1 SGHNT and CDR2 YENEEA. This CDR3 spans 15 amino acids. V lost 0 bases to trimming and J lost 7 bases; unmatched junction nucleotides: 5. The CDR3 loop is CASSLDGPGGNIQYF. CDR3 DNA sequence: TGTGCCAGCAGCTTAGATGGCCCGGGGGGGAACATTCAGTACTTC.

This clone came up many times. The V call is TRBV12-5, the J call TRBJ2-2, with TRBD2 matching 13 bases. CDR1 is LGHNT, CDR2 FRNRAP, per germline. V dropped 6 bases and J dropped 0; count of bases not matched to a gene: 4. The CDR3 loop spans 17 amino acids. Written as DNA, the CDR3 is TGTGCTAGTGGCCTCACTAGCGGGGGGGCGAACACCGGGGAGCTGTTTTTT. As protein: CASGLTSGGANTGELFF.

The CDR3 protein is CASRAGGRGYTF. CDR3 nucleotides: TGTGCCAGCCGGGCAGGGGGCCGGGGCTACACCTTC. V gene TRBV6-6 combines with J gene TRBJ1-2; TRBD1 agrees at 8 bases. V was pared by 8 bases and J by 8 bases, with 7 bases of the junction left unmatched. In germline, CDR1 is MNHNY, CDR2 SVGAGI (reference sequence). The length of the CDR3 is 12 residues.

This clone turned up a few times. The rearrangement joins TRBV28 to TRBJ1-4, with 7 positions matching TRBD1. V lost 5 bases and J lost 11; bases outside the gene matches: 5. CDR1 is MDHEN, CDR2 SYDVKM, per germline. The CDR3 is made up of 12 amino acids. CDR3 in DNA: TGTGCCAGCAGTAAGGGACAGCGGAAACTGTTTTTT. It yields the protein CASSKGQRKLFF.

The chain couples TRBV7-2 to TRBJ1-2; D possibly corresponds to TRBD1 (6 bases). Germline V CDR1 and CDR2: SGHTA, FQGNSA. The CDR3 contains 19 residues. V was cut by 2 bases and J by 3 bases, with 25 bases left in between. CDR3 loop: CASSLRQTGPYDPHYGYTF. The CDR3 DNA sequence: TGTGCCAGCAGCTTAAGGCAAACAGGGCCCTACGATCCCCACTATGGCTACACCTTC.

The chain uses TRBV9 and TRBJ2-5, with TRBD2 matching 8 bases. CDR3 length equals 17 residues. Germline lookup yields CDR1 SGDLS and CDR2 YYNGEE. V shed 4 bases, J shed 5 bases, and the junction held 16 bases outside the gene matches. The CDR3 here is CASSPRTGLVRWETQYF. CDR3 sequence (DNA): TGTGCCAGCAGCCCCCGTACGGGACTAGTAAGGTGGGAGACCCAGTACTTC.

The V and J genes are TRBV27 and TRBJ2-1; the match to TRBD2 covers 7 bases. In germline, CDR1 is MNHEY, CDR2 SMNVEV (reference sequence). CDR3 size: 13 residues. The J segment lost 6 bases and the V segment lost 7 bases, leaving 6 bases of the junction unmatched. The DNA of the CDR3 is TGTGCCAGCAAGGAGGGAGGGCCCAATGAGCAGTTCTTC. Translation gives CASKEGGPNEQFF.

The gene calls are TRBV28 and TRBJ2-3; weak D call: TRBD2 (5 bases). The germline V and J ends were trimmed by 3 bases and 7 bases, with 11 bases remaining between them. Per germline, CDR1 MDHEN and CDR2 SYDVKM. The CDR3 contains 13 residues. For the CDR3, the DNA is TGTGCCAGCAGTTTCTCGGCGGGTAATACGCAGTATTTT. It is translated as CASSFSAGNTQYF. Complete variable domain (other parts from reference TRBV28 and TRBJ2-3): DVKVTQSSRYLVKRTGEKVFLECVQDMDHENMFWYRQDPGLGLRLIYFSYDVKMKEKGDIPEGYSVSREKKERFSLILESASTNQTSMYLCASSFSAGNTQYFGPGTRLTVL.

The chain has TRBV4-2 and TRBJ1-5; possible D gene TRBD1, 6 bases. The CDR3 sequence is 17 residues long. Trimming cost V 2 bases and J 2 bases, with 16 bases left between them. Germline V gene data show CDR1 as LGHNA and CDR2 as YNFKEQ. Here the CDR3 DNA reads TGTGCCAGCAGCCAATACTTGGGGGGGGCCGGCAATCAGCCCCAGCATTTT. Translated, it gives CASSQYLGGAGNQPQHF.

The chain employs TRBV2 and TRBJ1-6, with D tentatively TRBD1 (5 bases). CDR1 and CDR2 from the germline V gene are SNHLY and FYNNEI. V was clipped by 2 bases and J by 6 bases, with 8 bases between them. The CDR3 loop spans 14 amino acids. CDR3 sequence reads: CASSEIGANSPLHF. The CDR3 coding sequence is TGTGCCAGCAGTGAAATAGGGGCTAATTCACCCCTCCACTTT.

In this sample, this clone turned up a few times. V and J are TRBV5-1 and TRBJ1-2; 7 bases map to TRBD1. This CDR3 has 15 amino acids. CDR1 and CDR2 from the germline V gene are SGHRS and YFSETQ. Germline trimming cut 0 bases from V and 8 bases from J; bases unmatched to any gene: 10. CDR3 amino acids: CASSLGDSRHQGYTF. CDR3 DNA sequence: TGCGCCAGCAGCTTGGGGGACAGCCGACATCAAGGCTACACCTTC.

The rearrangement links TRBV11-2 to TRBJ2-7; possible D gene TRBD1, 6 bases. Germline V gene lookup returns CDR1 SGHAT and CDR2 FQNNGV. The V and J ends lost 5 bases and 6 bases respectively, with 11 bases between them. This CDR3 is built from 12 residues. CDR3 bases: TGTGCCAGCAGCCGGCAGGGGCTCGAGCAGTACTTC. Protein sequence: CASSRQGLEQYF.

The chain carries TRBV27 and TRBJ1-6; possible D gene TRBD1, 6 bases. CDR1 is MNHEY and CDR2 is SMNVEV in the germline V gene (reference sequence). V lost 4 bases to trimming and J lost 1 base, with 8 bases between them. The CDR3 extends over 15 amino acids. The CDR3 DNA is TGTGCCAGCAGTTCCACAGGGTCCTATAATTCACCCCTCCACTTT. The encoded protein is CASSSTGSYNSPLHF.

The rearrangement links TRBV15 to TRBJ1-5, with unresolved D. The V gene's germline CDR1 is LNHNV and CDR2 YYDKDF (reference sequence). The CDR3 sequence is 13 residues long. V gave up 3 bases and J gave up 7 bases, with 10 bases separating them. This CDR3 reads CATSSYLPQPQHF. CDR3 DNA sequence: TGTGCCACCAGCAGCTACCTCCCCCAGCCCCAGCATTTT.

This clone was recorded a few times. The CDR3: CASTERGTGGYEQYF. CDR3 nucleotide sequence: TGTGCCAGCACTGAGAGGGGGACAGGGGGCTACGAGCAGTACTTC. The chain recombines TRBV28 with TRBJ2-5; 11 bases align to TRBD1. The J call may not be correct, given that the DNA end is closer to TRBJ2-7. Germline V CDR1 and CDR2: MDHEN, SYDVKM. The CDR3 contains 15 residues.

This clone was observed a handful of times. This sequence joins TRBV10-3 and TRBJ1-1; 8 bases line up with TRBD1. The CDR3 sequence is 13 residues long. J gave up 5 bases and V 6 bases, and 5 bases lay outside the gene matches. Germline CDR1 is ENHRY and CDR2 is SYGVKD. CDR3: CAIRRQGRTEAFF. Written as DNA, the CDR3 is TGTGCCATCAGAAGACAGGGGCGGACTGAAGCTTTCTTT.

CDR3 bases: TGTGCCAGCAGCCCAAATAACAGGGAACGCGCTTTCTTT. Translation gives CASSPNNRERAFF. V is TRBV7-9 and J is TRBJ1-1; TRBD1 is a possible D gene (6 bases). Trimming removed 5 bases at V and 11 bases at J, with 18 bases between. CDR1 SEHNR and CDR2 FQNEAQ come from the germline V gene (reference sequence). This CDR3 has 13 amino acids. Using reference TRBV7-9 and TRBJ1-1 for the parts outside the CDR3, the full variable domain is DTGVSQNPRHKITKRGQNVTFRCDPISEHNRLYWYRQTLGQGPEFLTYFQNEAQLEKSRLLSDRFSAERPKGSFSTLEIQRTEQGDSAMYLCASSPNNRERAFFGQGTRLTVV.

The chain uses TRBV19 and TRBJ2-4; no clear D gene. Germline CDR1 is LNHDA and CDR2 is SQIVND (reference sequence). The CDR3 contains 14 residues. V shed 0 bases and J shed 9 bases, with 12 bases lying between them. Written as DNA, the CDR3 is TGTGCCAGTAGTATAGATCCCCTACCAGGCATTCAGTACTTC. Translated, it gives CASSIDPLPGIQYF.

The chain has TRBV27 and TRBJ1-2; D is ambiguous. The germline V gene encodes CDR1 MNHEY and CDR2 SMNVEV (reference sequence). The CDR3 has 13 residues. The ends were cut back, 5 bases at V and 5 bases at J, with 12 bases in the middle. The CDR3 sequence is CASSLRRFYGYTF. Here the CDR3 DNA reads TGTGCCAGCAGTCTAAGGAGATTTTATGGCTACACCTTC.